Listed below are T cell receptor beta chains from one sample, sequenced in a study of T cell responses to AZD1222 COVID-19 vaccine. Profiled with immunoSEQ multiplex PCR; TCRdb holds only in-frame clones, not every one. This sample has about 93,000 clones, with 80% to 90% found just once. Specimen: peripheral blood, collected 28 days after the second AZD1222 dose. These receptors all stem from an adult who received the AZD1222 COVID-19 vaccine. CDR3s include the opening cysteine and the closing phenylalanine or tryptophan. A D gene is named only where the DNA matches it firmly. Clone sizes are given selectively: once, few, many, or a class where the clone is expanded.

TRBV7-2,.,TRBJ1-6,.,TGTGCCAGCAGCTCGAGAAGGGAGACTGTGAGGCGTAATTCACCCCTCCACTTT,CASSSRRETVRRNSPLHF
TRBV18,.,TRBJ2-1,.,TGTGCCAGCTCACCACCGAAGGCCTACAATGAGCAGTTCTTC,CASSPPKAYNEQFF
TRBV19,.,TRBJ1-5,once,TGTGCCAGTAGGCCCCCCCAGCCCAATCAGCCCCAGCATTTT,CASRPPQPNQPQHF
TRBV6-5,.,TRBJ1-2,.,TGTGCCAGCAGTTCCACCTTTTGGGGCCCGTCCGGCTACACCTTC,CASSSTFWGPSGYTF
TRBV29-1,TRBD1,TRBJ1-2,.,TGCAGCGTTGAATCGACAGGGGACAACTATGGCTACACCTTC,CSVESTGDNYGYTF
TRBV29-1,.,TRBJ2-1,.,TGCAGCGTTGCGGGCGGCAGGGATGTTTTCTTC,CSVAGGRDVFF
TRBV5-1,.,TRBJ2-7,.,TGCGCCAGCAGCTTGGTGCTGGGGGCCCCCTACGAGCAGTACTTC,CASSLVLGAPYEQYF
TRBV28,.,TRBJ1-5,.,TGTGCCAGCTTACCGCTACAGGGCGGTCAGCCCCAGCATTTT,CASLPLQGGQPQHF
TRBV5-5,.,TRBJ2-2,once,TGTGCCAGCAGCAAACCAGGGGCTCTAACCGGGGAGCTGTTTTTT,CASSKPGALTGELFF
TRBV29-1,.,TRBJ1-2,.,TGCAGCGTTGAATTGGGGACACATTATGGCTACACCTTC,CSVELGTHYGYTF
TRBV11-3,.,TRBJ1-1,.,TGTGCCAGCAGCACCACAACAGATATGAACACTGAAGCTTTCTTT,CASSTTTDMNTEAFF
TRBV27,TRBD1,TRBJ2-1,.,TGTGCCAGCAGTTCCCGGACAGGGAAAAGAAAAAACAATGAGCAGTTCTTC,CASSSRTGKRKNNEQFF
TRBV14,.,TRBJ1-5,few,TGTGCCAGCAGCCAAGATGGGGATAGTCAGCCCCAGCATTTT,CASSQDGDSQPQHF
TRBV12-3/TRBV12-4,.,TRBJ1-2,.,TGTGCCAGCAGTCCTCACTATGGCTACACCTTC,CASSPHYGYTF
TRBV4-3,.,TRBJ1-5,.,TGCGCCAGCAGCCAAGAAAGGGACCCATGGCAGCCCCAGCATTTT,CASSQERDPWQPQHF
TRBV5-5,.,TRBJ1-6,once,TGTGCCAGCAGCTTGGGTCAGGGGTTGGCTTCACCCCTCCACTTT,CASSLGQGLASPLHF
TRBV7-3,TRBD1,TRBJ1-1,few,TGTGCCAGCAGCGAGGGGGCGGACACTGAAGCTTTCTTT,CASSEGADTEAFF
TRBV7-2,.,TRBJ1-2,.,TGTGCCAGCAGCTTAAAAGGGTACTCCGACTATGGCTACACCTTC,CASSLKGYSDYGYTF
TRBV6-1,.,TRBJ2-7,once,TGTGCCAGCAGTGAAAAGGAGACAGTCGAGCAGTACTTC,CASSEKETVEQYF
TRBV12-3/TRBV12-4,TRBD1,TRBJ1-1,.,TGTGCCAGCACCCGGACAGGGGGCACTGAAGCTTTCTTT,CASTRTGGTEAFF
TRBV27,TRBD1,TRBJ1-2,.,TGTGCCAGCAGTTCAGGGACAGGGGGCGCAGGCTACTATGGCTACACCTTC,CASSSGTGGAGYYGYTF
TRBV30,.,TRBJ1-4,.,TGTGCCTCCTCGGGGGGAGGGGCGATAAAACTGTTTTTT,CASSGGGAIKLFF
TRBV6-1,TRBD2,TRBJ2-1,many,TGTGCCAGCAGTGAACTAGCGGGCTCCTACAATGAGCAGTTCTTC,CASSELAGSYNEQFF
TRBV11-3,.,TRBJ2-1,.,TGTGCCAGCAGCCGATGGGGGGGGCCCTACAATGAGCAGTTCTTC,CASSRWGGPYNEQFF
TRBV11-3,.,TRBJ2-3,few,TGTGCCAGCAGCCCGACTCGGGGTACAGATACGCAGTATTTT,CASSPTRGTDTQYF
TRBV6-5,.,TRBJ1-2,.,TGTGCCAGCAGTTACGGACTGCTCTATGGCTACACCTTC,CASSYGLLYGYTF
TRBV18,.,TRBJ2-7,once,TGTGCCAGCTCACCTAGCGCCACCTACGAGCAGTACTTC,CASSPSATYEQYF
TRBV20-1,.,TRBJ1-1,.,TGCAGTGCTAGTGCAGTGGACACTGAAGCTTTCTTT,CSASAVDTEAFF
TRBV14,.,TRBJ2-2,once,TGTGCCAGCAGCCAAGGATGGGGATCGGGCGGGGAGCTGTTTTTT,CASSQGWGSGGELFF
TRBV12-3/TRBV12-4,TRBD1,TRBJ1-1,.,TGTGCCAGCAGTTCCAGGGGGCAAGGAGCTTTCTTT,CASSSRGQGAFF
TRBV6-5,.,TRBJ1-2,.,TGTGCCAGCAGTTCCCGAGAGGACTATGGCTACACCTTC,CASSSREDYGYTF
TRBV4-2,TRBD1,TRBJ1-1,.,TGTGCCAGCAGCCAAGCTGGACAGGGTGGCACTGAAGCTTTCTTT,CASSQAGQGGTEAFF
TRBV7-7,TRBD1,TRBJ2-1,.,TGTGCTAGCAGCGTCGGTCCGGGACAGGGGGCTTATTTGGCCTACAATGAGCAGTTCTTC,CASSVGPGQGAYLAYNEQFF
TRBV5-1,.,TRBJ2-7,few,TGCGCCAGCAGCTTGGCCTGGGGCGCCCCCTACGAGCAGTACTTC,CASSLAWGAPYEQYF
TRBV4-3,.,TRBJ1-2,.,TGCGCCAGCAGCCAAGATGTGGGGGGTGATGAAGGCTACACCTTC,CASSQDVGGDEGYTF
TRBV6-5,.,TRBJ1-1,.,TGTGCCAGCCTCCTGTGGGGCTTGAACACTGAAGCTTTCTTT,CASLLWGLNTEAFF
TRBV15,TRBD1,TRBJ2-6,.,TGTGCCACCAGCACCTCACAGGGGGTTGGCTCTGGGGCCAACGTCCTGACTTTC,CATSTSQGVGSGANVLTF
TRBV29-1,.,TRBJ2-7,.,TGCAGCGTTGGATCCGCCGTAACCTACGAGCAGTACTTC,CSVGSAVTYEQYF
TRBV4-2,TRBD2,TRBJ2-7,.,TGTGCCAGCAGCCAAGATGTCGGCGGGAGCCTCTCCTACGAGCAGTACTTC,CASSQDVGGSLSYEQYF
TRBV7-6,.,TRBJ1-4,.,TGTGCCAGCAGCTTTCTCGTTAATGAAAAACTGTTTTTT,CASSFLVNEKLFF